A single sample gave rise to the 21 T cell receptor beta chains below, sequenced in a study of blood T cells in healthy people across ages. Primers used in a second PCR of about 6 to 11 cycles were a sample-barcoded 5' primer and a J-beta primer mix. TCRdb used MiXCR to reprocess the 5' RACE reads, holding one entry per CDR3 protein. Of roughly 1 million distinct CDR3 sequences in the sample, 25% were seen once. These data also formed part of another study, on T cells of mothers and their children.

The sample was blood. The source is a girl aged 2 to 10 in good health.

Worth noting for this clonotype: One base away lies a much larger clone, so this may be a sequencing read error. This chain connects TRBV9 to TRBJ2-5; 7 bases are a match to TRBD1. Per the germline V gene, CDR1 is SGDLS and CDR2 is YYNGEE. The CDR3 spans 14 residues. In DNA form, the CDR3 reads TGTGCCAGCAGCGTAGAAGGGGGCTGGGAGACCCAGGACTTC. This codes for CASSVEGGWETQDF.

In its sample, this clonotype was seen a few times. The chain recombines TRBV11-2 with TRBJ2-5; TRBD1 or TRBD2 may be the D gene (5 bases each). Gene TRBJ2-7 matches the end of the DNA better, so the J call may be wrong. The germline V gene has CDR1 SGHAT and CDR2 FQNNGV. The CDR3 contains 16 residues. The DNA for the CDR3 is TGTGCCAGCAGCTGGGGGAAGGGGACCCTGGCCTACGAGCAGTACTTC. As protein: CASSWGKGTLAYEQYF.

This clonotype occurred a few times. Compared with germline, one end of the junction differs, possibly owing to a read error. The V and J genes are TRBV3-1 and TRBJ2-3; 11 bases are a match to TRBD2. CDR1 LGHDT and CDR2 YNNKEL come from the germline V gene (reference sequence). CDR3 length: 18 residues. The CDR3: CAGSHDLQLAGVPDTQYF. In DNA, the CDR3 is TGTGCCGGCAGCCATGATCTCCAACTAGCGGGAGTACCAGATACGCAGTATTTT.

The J gene is TRBJ2-6, the V gene TRBV5-6; D may correspond to TRBD1 or TRBD2 (5 bases each). This CDR3 contains 20 residues. Germline V CDR1 and CDR2: SGHDT, YYEEEE. Trimming took 6 bases from V and 3 from J, leaving 28 bases between them. CDR3 region: CASNSPWGSQITYGANVLTF. The CDR3 DNA reads TGTGCCAGCAACTCCCCATGGGGGAGCCAAATAACCTATGGGGCCAACGTCCTGACTTTC.

This clonotype has more than one count but fewer than ten. The chain joins TRBV25-1 to TRBJ2-2; D is possibly TRBD2 (6 bases). The CDR3 is made up of 16 amino acids. V gave up 2 bases and J gave up 7 bases, with 17 bases separating them. Germline V gene lookup returns CDR1 MGHDK and CDR2 SYGVNS. CDR3 protein: CASSELWGERVGELFF. CDR3 in DNA: TGTGCCAGCAGTGAACTCTGGGGGGAGCGGGTCGGGGAGCTGTTTTTT.

This rearrangement joins TRBV9 to TRBJ1-2, with unresolved D. Germline CDR1 SGDLS, CDR2 YYNGEE. This CDR3 comprises 16 residues. Trimming shortened V by 4 bases and J by 8 bases, and 24 bases separated the two germline ends. This chain's CDR3 is CASSIKENTIEVGYTF. DNA of the CDR3: TGTGCCAGCAGCATCAAAGAGAACACAATTGAGGTGGGCTACACCTTC.

This clonotype was recorded a few times. The V and J genes are TRBV12-3 or TRBV12-4 and TRBJ1-1; possibly TRBD1 for D (5 bases). The CDR3 is made up of 15 amino acids. V was trimmed by 1 base and J by 5 bases, leaving 14 bases between them. CDR3 sequence (DNA): TGTGCCAGCAGTTTAGGTCCAGGGTGGGAAACTGAAGCTTTCTTT. Amino acids: CASSLGPGWETEAFF.

This clonotype was detected only a few times. The gene calls are TRBV27 and TRBJ1-1; D unclear. Trimming cost V 5 bases and J 2 bases, with 9 bases left between them. Germline CDR1 is MNHEY and CDR2 is SMNVEV (reference sequence). The CDR3 runs 13 residues. CDR3 sequence: CASSPSANTEAFF. CDR3 DNA: TGTGCCAGCAGTCCTTCAGCTAACACTGAAGCTTTCTTT.

This clonotype has just a few counts. The chain links TRBV11-2 to TRBJ1-2; D uncertain. The germline gives CDR1 SGHAT, CDR2 FQNNGV. With 4 bases removed from V and 4 bases from J, the gap between germline ends came to 28 bases. There are 19 residues in the CDR3. The CDR3 region is CASSSPEREVPGEFYGYTF. The CDR3 DNA reads TGTGCCAGCAGCTCACCAGAGAGAGAGGTTCCTGGGGAGTTCTATGGCTACACCTTC. The full variable domain, rest sourced from reference TRBV11-2 and TRBJ1-2, is EAGVAQSPRYKIIEKRQSVAFWCNPISGHATLYWYQQILGQGPKLLIQFQNNGVVDDSQLPKDRFSAERLKGVDSTLKIQPAKLEDSAVYLCASSSPEREVPGEFYGYTFGSGTRLTVV.

The CDR3 DNA follows: TGTGCCAGCAGCTCACAGGGTTCGGCTAATATTTACAATGAGCAGTTCTTC. This codes for CASSSQGSANIYNEQFF. This sequence joins TRBV5-5 and TRBJ2-1, with D possibly being TRBD1 (6 bases). Germline-derived CDR1 and CDR2 are SGHKS and YYEKEE (reference sequence). Trimming removed 3 bases at V and 4 bases at J, with 20 bases between. This CDR3 comprises 17 residues.

V usage is TRBV5-8 and J usage is TRBJ1-1; TRBD1 aligns across 10 bases. The CDR3 is 15 amino acids. V was clipped by 3 bases and J by 4 bases; unmatched bases: 6. Germline CDR1 and CDR2: SGHTS and YDEGEE. The CDR3 loop is CASSSGTGVGTEAFF. Here the CDR3 DNA reads TGTGCCAGCAGCTCCGGGACAGGGGTTGGCACTGAAGCTTTCTTT. Full variable domain (missing parts from reference TRBV5-8 and TRBJ1-1): EAGVTQSPTHLIKTRGQQATLRCSPISGHTSVYWYQQALGLGLQFLLWYDEGEERNRGNFPPRFSGRQFPNYSSELNVNALELEDSALYLCASSSGTGVGTEAFFGQGTRLTVV.

The J gene is TRBJ2-2, the V gene TRBV14, with a weak D call TRBD2 (6 bases). Germline CDR1 is SGHDN and CDR2 is FVKESK. This CDR3 contains 16 residues. With 4 bases removed from V and 4 bases from J, the gap between germline ends came to 16 bases. The CDR3 DNA sequence: TGTGCCAGCAGCCCCCTGTGGGGGGACGGCACCGGGGAGCTGTTTTTT. This encodes CASSPLWGDGTGELFF.

The rearrangement joins TRBV27 to TRBJ1-2; D unresolved. Germline assignment: CDR1 MNHEY and CDR2 SMNVEV (reference sequence). This CDR3 is built from 14 residues. Trimming stripped 2 bases from V and 7 bases from J, with 14 bases between. The CDR3 loop is CASSLLIGRPGYTF. For the CDR3, the DNA is TGTGCCAGCAGTTTACTGATCGGGCGACCTGGCTACACCTTC.

This chain joins TRBV2 and TRBJ1-1; D is possibly TRBD1 (5 bases). The germline gives CDR1 SNHLY, CDR2 FYNNEI. Trimming removed 4 bases at V and 4 bases at J, with 7 bases between. The CDR3 covers 12 residues. This chain's CDR3 is CASSGQGTEAFF. The CDR3 DNA reads as TGTGCCAGCAGTGGGCAGGGCACTGAAGCTTTCTTT.

The chain has TRBV12-3 or TRBV12-4 and TRBJ2-5; 9 bases match TRBD2. Matching the DNA end better, TRBJ2-7 makes the J call doubtful. The CDR3 runs to 16 residues. The CDR3 sequence is CASSPLTSGVSYEQYF. The DNA of the CDR3 is TGTGCCAGCAGTCCCCTGACTAGCGGAGTCTCCTACGAGCAGTACTTC.

This clonotype was recorded a few times. One end of the junction varies from germline; a read error may be responsible. The chain couples TRBV19 to TRBJ2-1; 10 nucleotides line up with TRBD2. Germline lookup yields CDR1 LNHDA and CDR2 SQIVND (reference sequence). CDR3 size: 17 residues. CDR3 coding DNA: TGTGCCAGTAGAAATCTTAATCTAGCGGGAGCCTACAATGAGCAGCTCTTC. Encoded protein: CASRNLNLAGAYNEQLF. Combining the CDR3 with reference TRBV19 and TRBJ2-1 gives the whole variable domain DGGITQSPKYLFRKEGQNVTLSCEQNLNHDAMYWYRQDPGQGLRLIYYSQIVNDFQKGDIAEGYSVSREKKESFPLTVTSAQKNPTAFYLCASRNLNLAGAYNEQLFGPGTRLTVL.

A single count supports this clonotype. V gene TRBV20-1 combines with J gene TRBJ2-1; TRBD2 matches 7 bases. Trimming at V came to 0 bases and at J to 2 bases, leaving 1 base not matched to a gene. The CDR3 consists of 14 residues. CDR1 is DFQATT and CDR2 is SNEGSKA in the germline V gene (reference sequence). The CDR3 DNA follows: TGCAGTGCTAGAGACGGGAGGACCTACAATGAGCAGTTCTTC. Translated: CSARDGRTYNEQFF.

This chain links TRBV10-3 with TRBJ1-2, with 7 positions matching TRBD1. After removal of 4 bases from V and 8 bases from J, the junction contained 10 bases not matched to a gene. CDR3 length equals 14 residues. The V gene's germline CDR1 is ENHRY and CDR2 SYGVKD. The CDR3 loop is CAISAQGDEGGYTF. The DNA for the CDR3 is TGTGCCATCAGTGCCCAGGGGGATGAGGGAGGCTACACCTTC.

The chain recombines TRBV12-5 with TRBJ2-7; TRBD2 matches 7 bases. The CDR3 consists of 12 residues. V gave up 6 bases and J gave up 6 bases; unmatched junction bases: 5. Germline values: CDR1 LGHNT, CDR2 FRNRAP. The chain's CDR3 is CASGTGTIEQYF. The CDR3 DNA follows: TGTGCTAGTGGCACCGGGACTATCGAGCAGTACTTC. Supplemented by reference TRBV12-5 and TRBJ2-7, the full variable domain reads DARVTQTPRHKVTEMGQEVTMRCQPILGHNTVFWYRQTMMQGLELLAYFRNRAPLDDSGMPKDRFSAEMPDATLATLKIQPSEPRDSAVYFCASGTGTIEQYFGPGTRLTVT.

This clonotype was counted only a few times. V gene TRBV20-1 combines with J gene TRBJ2-5; weak D call: TRBD2 (5 bases). The better agreement between TRBJ2-7 and the DNA end casts doubt on the J call. The CDR3 extends over 15 amino acids. Germline V CDR1 and CDR2: DFQATT, SNEGSKA (reference sequence). This CDR3 is CSARESGSGAYEQYF. The CDR3 DNA reads TGCAGTGCTAGAGAGAGTGGCAGCGGCGCCTACGAGCAGTACTTC.

This clonotype was recorded a few times. The rearrangement links TRBV7-9 to TRBJ2-5; 7 bases fit TRBD2. Germline V gene lookup returns CDR1 SEHNR and CDR2 FQNEAQ (reference sequence). The CDR3 has 14 residues. V lost 1 base and J lost 5; bases outside the gene matches: 4. For the CDR3, the DNA is TGTGCCAGCAGCTTAGGGGAGGGCCAGGAGACCCAGTACTTC. Translating it yields CASSLGEGQETQYF.